Presented here are 22 T cell receptor beta chains from one specimen sequenced in a study of response to subunit inactivated influenza vaccine. TCRdb analysed the RT-PCR reads with MiXCR anew, one entry per CDR3 protein. The table includes 550,000 to 800,000 distinct CDR3 sequences, 15% to 18% detected once. The sequencing used PBMCs from blood, collected 11 to 12 days after vaccination. These receptors came from a man aged 45-65 years who received an inactivated influenza vaccine.

This clonotype has more than one count but fewer than ten. The chain links TRBV5-1 to TRBJ2-3; the match to TRBD2 covers 13 bases. This CDR3 is built from 17 residues. CDR1 and CDR2 (germline): SGHRS, YFSETQ. Trimming took 1 base from V and 3 from J; bases not matched to a gene: 5. CDR3 amino acids: CASSLTSGREKTDTQYF. The CDR3 DNA reads TGCGCCAGCAGCTTGACTAGCGGGAGGGAGAAGACAGATACGCAGTATTTT.

This clonotype was counted a few times. J is TRBJ1-2 and V is TRBV9; a possible D gene is TRBD1 (6 bases). CDR1 is SGDLS and CDR2 is YYNGEE in the germline V gene. The CDR3 extends over 16 amino acids. Trimming took 3 bases from V and 6 from J, leaving 21 bases between them. The CDR3 is CASSGGGLGVRDGYTF. The CDR3 DNA sequence: TGTGCCAGCAGCGGCGGGGGGCTCGGAGTAAGAGATGGCTACACCTTC.

The genes are TRBV10-1 and TRBJ2-7; TRBD1 or TRBD2 may be the D gene (5 bases each). This CDR3 is built from 11 residues. Germline V gene data show CDR1 as WNHNN and CDR2 as SYGVQD (reference sequence). V was clipped by 4 bases and J by 9 bases, with 10 bases between them. CDR3 loop: CASSGGRTQYF. DNA for the CDR3: TGCGCCAGCAGTGGGGGACGGACGCAGTACTTC.

This clonotype was observed a handful of times. The chain links TRBV18 to TRBJ2-7, with TRBD2 as a possible D gene (5 bases). Germline CDR1 is KGHSH and CDR2 is LQKENI. Trimming stripped 0 bases from V and 3 bases from J, with 9 bases between. The CDR3 runs 14 residues. In DNA form, the CDR3 reads TGTGCCAGCTCACCACCCGAGGGAATCTACGAGCAGTACTTC. It is translated as CASSPPEGIYEQYF.

The CDR3 nucleotides read TGCGCCAGCAGCTTCAGGGGGATTGGTGAAAAACTGTTTTTT. Residues: CASSFRGIGEKLFF. This chain joins TRBV5-1 and TRBJ1-4, with 7 bases lining up with TRBD1. The CDR3 is made up of 14 amino acids. After removal of 2 bases from V and 7 bases from J, the junction contained 5 bases not matched to a gene. Germline V CDR1 and CDR2: SGHRS, YFSETQ.

This clonotype was detected a few times. For the CDR3, the DNA is TGTGCCAGTAGTACCACTCGACAGGGTGCAGATACGCAGTATTTT. Its protein is CASSTTRQGADTQYF. This sequence joins TRBV19 and TRBJ2-3; 7 bases are shared with TRBD1. The CDR3 extends over 15 amino acids. The junction had 8 bases not matched to a gene; V was cut back by 4 bases and J by 4 bases. The germline V gene has CDR1 LNHDA and CDR2 SQIVND (reference sequence).

V is TRBV18 and J is TRBJ2-1, with 9 bases lining up with TRBD1. This CDR3 has 14 amino acids. Germline values: CDR1 KGHSH, CDR2 LQKENI. V was clipped by 4 bases and J by 4 bases; unmatched bases: 2. The CDR3 is CASSRTGVYNEQFF. DNA of the CDR3: TGTGCCAGCTCACGGACAGGGGTATACAATGAGCAGTTCTTC. Drawing the rest from reference TRBV18 and TRBJ2-1, the complete variable domain is NAGVMQNPRHLVRRRGQEARLRCSPMKGHSHVYWYRQLPEEGLKFMVYLQKENIIDESGMPKERFSAEFPKEGPSILRIQQVVRGDSAAYFCASSRTGVYNEQFFGPGTRLTVL.

This clonotype was detected a few times. The chain couples TRBV28 to TRBJ1-1; TRBD1 matches at 8 bases. The junction had 6 bases not matched to a gene; V was cut back by 5 bases and J by 1 base. CDR1 is MDHEN and CDR2 is SYDVKM in the germline V gene. The CDR3 covers 15 residues. The CDR3 is CASSPQGAWNTEAFF. DNA for the CDR3: TGTGCCAGCAGTCCGCAGGGGGCGTGGAACACTGAAGCTTTCTTT.

The genes are TRBV7-2 and TRBJ2-7; 11 bases are shared with TRBD2. CDR3 size: 14 residues. V shed 6 bases, J shed 3 bases, and the junction held 4 bases outside the gene matches. CDR1 SGHTA and CDR2 FQGNSA come from the germline V gene. This CDR3 reads CASRATSGNYEQYF. The CDR3 DNA reads TGTGCCAGCAGGGCGACTAGCGGGAACTACGAGCAGTACTTC.

The chain is built from TRBV7-2 and TRBJ1-1, with a possible D match to TRBD1 (5 bases). In germline, CDR1 is SGHTA, CDR2 FQGNSA. The ends were cut back, 5 bases at V and 11 bases at J, with 21 bases in the middle. The CDR3 consists of 14 residues. DNA for the CDR3: TGTGCCAGCAGCCGTTCGCTTGAGGGGTTAAATGCTTTCTTT. Translated: CASSRSLEGLNAFF.

The chain links TRBV28 to TRBJ2-3; 7 bases are a match to TRBD2. The germline V gene has CDR1 MDHEN and CDR2 SYDVKM. V lost 8 bases and J lost 9; bases outside the gene matches: 8. CDR3 length: 12 residues. Written as DNA, the CDR3 is TGTGCCAGCGGCCCGGGACTACCGACGCAGTATTTT. It encodes CASGPGLPTQYF.

The chain is built from TRBV29-1 and TRBJ2-3, with 7 bases aligning to TRBD1. The ends lost 7 bases at V and 8 bases at J; junction bases unmatched: 12. The CDR3 is made up of 13 amino acids. Germline V gene data show CDR1 as SQVTM and CDR2 as ANQGSEA. The CDR3 here is CSDAPGTAGTQYF. CDR3 bases: TGCAGCGACGCCCCCGGGACAGCTGGTACGCAGTATTTT.

This clonotype has just a few counts. The chain couples TRBV2 to TRBJ2-7, with D tentatively TRBD2 (5 bases). In germline, CDR1 is SNHLY, CDR2 FYNNEI. The CDR3 loop spans 17 amino acids. Deletions cut 2 bases from V and 4 bases from J, with 21 bases between. This CDR3 is CASSERGRSGFRYEQYF. CDR3 nucleotide sequence: TGTGCCAGCAGTGAAAGAGGTCGCAGCGGTTTCAGATACGAGCAGTACTTC.

This clonotype was picked up a small number of times. The chain couples TRBV4-2 to TRBJ1-2, with D maybe TRBD1 (5 bases). Deletions cut 5 bases from V and 7 bases from J, with 11 bases between. This CDR3 has 12 residues. Germline CDR1 is LGHNA and CDR2 is YNFKEQ. CDR3 protein: CASSWDWGGYTF. The CDR3 nucleotides are TGTGCCAGCAGCTGGGACTGGGGTGGCTACACCTTC.

V gene TRBV3-1 combines with J gene TRBJ1-2, with TRBD1 as a possible D gene (5 bases). CDR1 is LGHDT and CDR2 is YNNKEL in the germline V gene (reference sequence). Trimming removed 0 bases from V and 7 bases from J, with 9 bases in between. The CDR3 consists of 13 residues. CDR3 amino acids: CASSQDYGAGYTF. DNA for the CDR3: TGTGCCAGCAGCCAAGATTACGGGGCTGGCTACACCTTC.

V is TRBV20-1 and J is TRBJ1-5; D not resolved. This CDR3 comprises 15 residues. The V end was cut by 3 bases, the J end by 3 bases, with 15 bases between. Germline CDR1 and CDR2: DFQATT and SNEGSKA (reference sequence). The CDR3 is CSASPIGSVNQPQHF. The DNA of the CDR3 is TGCAGTGCTAGTCCCATAGGGAGCGTCAATCAGCCCCAGCATTTT.

This clonotype has just a few counts. The V call is TRBV6-1, the J call TRBJ2-7, with 9 bases aligning to TRBD1. Germline lookup yields CDR1 MNHNS and CDR2 SASEGT. This CDR3 has 14 amino acids. The V and J ends lost 6 bases and 4 bases, in that order; junction bases with no gene match: 7. CDR3 sequence: CASRTDRGTYEQYF. The CDR3 DNA reads TGTGCCAGCAGAACGGACAGGGGTACGTACGAGCAGTACTTC.

The V and J genes are TRBV12-3 or TRBV12-4 and TRBJ2-4; D remains unclear. The V gene lost 3 bases and the J gene lost 0 bases, with 9 bases spanning the gap. This CDR3 contains 15 residues. The CDR3 here is CASSFRRLAKNIQYF. In nucleotides, the CDR3 is TGTGCCAGCAGTTTTAGACGGTTAGCCAAAAACATTCAGTACTTC.

With regard to this clonotype: At one boundary the junction diverges from the germline segment, which might be a read error. The V and J genes are TRBV7-2 and TRBJ1-3; D call uncertain. This CDR3 comprises 15 residues. Per the germline V gene, CDR1 is SGHTA and CDR2 is FQGNSA. The CDR3: CANSPSGRARNTIYF. The CDR3 nucleotides are TGTGCCAACAGCCCATCGGGGAGAGCCAGAAACACCATATATTTT. Variable domain in full (rest from reference TRBV7-2 and TRBJ1-3): GAGVSQSPSNKVTEKGKDVELRCDPISGHTALYWYRQSLGQGLEFLIYFQGNSAPDKSGLPSDRFSAERTGGSVSTLTIQRTQQEDSAVYLCANSPSGRARNTIYFGEGSWLTVV.

This chain connects TRBV29-1 to TRBJ2-7; D perhaps matches TRBD1 (6 bases). V was trimmed by 4 bases and J by 2 bases, leaving 15 bases between them. The CDR3 is 14 amino acids. Germline CDR1 and CDR2: SQVTM and ANQGSEA. The CDR3 region is CSVVGQGMTYEQYF. CDR3 sequence (DNA): TGCAGCGTTGTTGGGCAGGGGATGACCTACGAGCAGTACTTC.

Of note for this clonotype: This may be a read error, as it is one base from a much larger clone. The chain joins TRBV11-2 to TRBJ2-3, with D possibly TRBD2 on 5 matching bases. V was pared by 3 bases and J by 1 base, with 20 bases between. Germline V gives CDR1 SGHAT, CDR2 FQNNGV. The CDR3 is made up of 18 amino acids. CDR3 DNA: TGTGCCAGCAGCTTTTCCTTGCGCATACCCGGGGGCACAGATACGCAGTATTTT. Its translation is CASSFSLRIPGGTDTQYF.

At least ten counts were recorded for this clonotype. The V gene is TRBV6-2 or TRBV6-3, the J gene TRBJ1-6; TRBD1 is a possible D gene (5 bases). The V gene's germline CDR1 is MNHEY and CDR2 SVGEGT. V lost 0 bases and J 10 bases, leaving 10 bases between the germline ends. The CDR3 loop spans 14 amino acids. CDR3 DNA: TGTGCCAGCAGTTACTCCGGGGGAGGCTCACCCCTCCACTTT. Its protein product is CASSYSGGGSPLHF.